This is a list of T cell receptor beta chains from one sample in a study of response to subunit inactivated influenza vaccine. In TCRdb, the RT-PCR reads were re-called with MiXCR into one record per CDR3 protein. The table has 700,000 to 800,000 distinct CDR3 sequences, around 20% seen once. Sequences were derived from PBMCs from blood, sampled roughly 5 days after vaccination. The receptors were sampled from a man aged 45-65 years who received an inactivated influenza vaccine. CDR3s include the opening cysteine and the closing phenylalanine or tryptophan. Each record gives: V gene, J gene, clone size, D gene, CDR3 DNA, CDR3 protein. The D gene is left open where the match is weak. Clone size, where shown, is once, few, many, or a class for clones that have expanded.

v_call: TRBV20-1; j_call: TRBJ2-6; clone_size: -; d_call: TRBD2; cdr3_nt: TGCAGTGCTTCCGGGACTAGCGCGATTGGGGCCAACGTCCTGACTTTC; cdr3_aa: CSASGTSAIGANVLTF
v_call: TRBV9; j_call: TRBJ2-5; clone_size: many; d_call: -; cdr3_nt: TGTGCCAGCAGCCCGGAGGGGGCCAGCCGGGAGACCCAGTACTTC; cdr3_aa: CASSPEGASRETQYF
v_call: TRBV20-1; j_call: TRBJ2-7; clone_size: few; d_call: TRBD2; cdr3_nt: TGCAGTGCTAGAGACCAGCGGGGGGGCTACGAGCAGTACTTC; cdr3_aa: CSARDQRGGYEQYF
v_call: TRBV19; j_call: TRBJ2-7; clone_size: few; d_call: -; cdr3_nt: TGTGCCAGTAGTTTGTTTTTGACTAGCTACGAGCAGTACTTC; cdr3_aa: CASSLFLTSYEQYF
v_call: TRBV7-6; j_call: TRBJ2-7; clone_size: -; d_call: TRBD1; cdr3_nt: TGTGCCAGCAGCTTAAGTAGGACAGGGTACGAGCAGTACTTC; cdr3_aa: CASSLSRTGYEQYF
v_call: TRBV6-1; j_call: TRBJ2-5; clone_size: -; d_call: -; cdr3_nt: TGTGCCAGCAGACTTGGGGGAAAAGAGACCCAGTACTTC; cdr3_aa: CASRLGGKETQYF
v_call: TRBV7-9; j_call: TRBJ2-5; clone_size: few; d_call: -; cdr3_nt: TGTGCCAGCAGCGGGCGGGGAAGGAGGGAGACCCAGTACTTC; cdr3_aa: CASSGRGRRETQYF
v_call: TRBV4-3; j_call: TRBJ2-4; clone_size: -; d_call: -; cdr3_nt: TGCGCCAGCAGGGCCACGCGTAGGGCGAACCTAGCCAAAAACATTCAGTACTTC; cdr3_aa: CASRATRRANLAKNIQYF
v_call: TRBV5-1; j_call: TRBJ2-7; clone_size: -; d_call: -; cdr3_nt: TGCGCCAGCAGCTTGGAGGGGACAAGGAACGAGCAGTACTTC; cdr3_aa: CASSLEGTRNEQYF
v_call: TRBV7-2; j_call: TRBJ2-2; clone_size: few; d_call: -; cdr3_nt: TGTGCCAGCAGCTTCCGGGACACCCCGTTTTTGCGGCTGTTTTTT; cdr3_aa: CASSFRDTPFLRLFF
v_call: TRBV7-2; j_call: TRBJ2-3; clone_size: -; d_call: -; cdr3_nt: TGTGCAAGCGGGACACAGACCACAGATACGCAGTATTTT; cdr3_aa: CASGTQTTDTQYF
v_call: TRBV5-5; j_call: TRBJ1-5; clone_size: -; d_call: -; cdr3_nt: TGTGCCAGCAGCTTGGCCCAGCATTTT; cdr3_aa: CASSLAQHF
v_call: TRBV20-1; j_call: TRBJ2-3; clone_size: -; d_call: TRBD2; cdr3_nt: TGCAGTGCTAGGAGAGGGACTAGCGGGGCAGCTACGCAGTATTTT; cdr3_aa: CSARRGTSGAATQYF
v_call: TRBV12-3/TRBV12-4; j_call: TRBJ2-5; clone_size: many; d_call: -; cdr3_nt: TGTGCCAGCAGCCCAAGAACCCGACAGACCCAGTACTTC; cdr3_aa: CASSPRTRQTQYF
v_call: TRBV27; j_call: TRBJ2-7; clone_size: many; d_call: -; cdr3_nt: TGTGCCAGCAGTTTCGAGGGGGGGCTAGTCTACGAGCAGTACTTC; cdr3_aa: CASSFEGGLVYEQYF
v_call: TRBV11-2; j_call: TRBJ2-1; clone_size: -; d_call: -; cdr3_nt: TGTGCCAGCAGCCTCTCCCGCTCGGGGCGCGAGCAGTTCTTC; cdr3_aa: CASSLSRSGREQFF
v_call: TRBV6-5; j_call: TRBJ1-2; clone_size: few; d_call: -; cdr3_nt: TGTGCCAGCAAAGGGGGTTTTGGGAACTATGGCTACACCTTC; cdr3_aa: CASKGGFGNYGYTF
v_call: TRBV20-1; j_call: TRBJ1-2; clone_size: -; d_call: -; cdr3_nt: TGCAGTGCTAGAGATACAACCTATGGCTACACCTTC; cdr3_aa: CSARDTTYGYTF
v_call: TRBV4-3; j_call: TRBJ2-7; clone_size: few; d_call: -; cdr3_nt: TGCGCCAGCAGCCAAGACTTTACGACCTACGAGCAGTACTTC; cdr3_aa: CASSQDFTTYEQYF
v_call: TRBV28; j_call: TRBJ2-1; clone_size: -; d_call: TRBD2; cdr3_nt: TGTGCCAGCCTAATTTCTCCGACTAGCGGGGAACAGTTCTTC; cdr3_aa: CASLISPTSGEQFF
v_call: TRBV12-3/TRBV12-4; j_call: TRBJ2-7; clone_size: many; d_call: -; cdr3_nt: TGTGCCAGCAGTTTGGGGCTAGCGTTAACCTTC; cdr3_aa: CASSLGLALTF
v_call: TRBV6-2/TRBV6-3; j_call: TRBJ1-5; clone_size: few; d_call: TRBD1; cdr3_nt: TGTGCCAGCAGCATGACAGGGGGCGGCCGGGGGCCCCAGCATTTT; cdr3_aa: CASSMTGGGRGPQHF
v_call: TRBV4-3; j_call: TRBJ1-4; clone_size: many; d_call: TRBD1; cdr3_nt: TGCGCCAGCAGCCAAGATGCCCAGGGGGCGGGGGAAAAACTGTTTTTT; cdr3_aa: CASSQDAQGAGEKLFF
v_call: TRBV5-1; j_call: TRBJ2-1; clone_size: -; d_call: TRBD1; cdr3_nt: TGCGCCAGCAGCTTGGATCCGGGACAGGGGAACAATGAGCAGTTCTTC; cdr3_aa: CASSLDPGQGNNEQFF
v_call: TRBV16; j_call: TRBJ2-2; clone_size: -; d_call: -; cdr3_nt: TGTGCCAGCAGCGAAACATCAACCGGGGAGCTGTTTTTT; cdr3_aa: CASSETSTGELFF
v_call: TRBV7-9; j_call: TRBJ2-1; clone_size: -; d_call: TRBD2; cdr3_nt: TGTGCCAGCAGCTTAGGGCGGGAGCGGGACAATGAGCAGTTCTTC; cdr3_aa: CASSLGRERDNEQFF
v_call: TRBV24-1; j_call: TRBJ2-1; clone_size: few; d_call: TRBD2; cdr3_nt: TGTGCCACCAGTGTGGGACTAGCGACCTCCTACAATGAGCAGTTCTTC; cdr3_aa: CATSVGLATSYNEQFF
v_call: TRBV5-5; j_call: TRBJ2-1; clone_size: -; d_call: -; cdr3_nt: TGTGCCAGCAGCTTGGTTCTGGGGGCGATGTTGGAGCAGTTCTTC; cdr3_aa: CASSLVLGAMLEQFF
v_call: TRBV4-1; j_call: TRBJ2-7; clone_size: -; d_call: TRBD1; cdr3_nt: TGCGCCAGCAGCCAGGGACAGCTAAGCTCCTACGAGCAGTACTTC; cdr3_aa: CASSQGQLSSYEQYF
v_call: TRBV7-2; j_call: TRBJ2-2; clone_size: -; d_call: TRBD2; cdr3_nt: TGTGCCAGCAGCTTGGTAGCGGGAGGTAGCGGGGAGCTGTTTTTT; cdr3_aa: CASSLVAGGSGELFF
v_call: TRBV7-9; j_call: TRBJ2-3; clone_size: -; d_call: TRBD2; cdr3_nt: TGTGCCAGCAGCTTAGATGGACTAGCAACTGATACGCAGTATTTT; cdr3_aa: CASSLDGLATDTQYF
v_call: TRBV18; j_call: TRBJ2-1; clone_size: -; d_call: TRBD2; cdr3_nt: TGTGCCAGCTCACCACCTAGCGGGAGGGCGCAGTTCTTC; cdr3_aa: CASSPPSGRAQFF
v_call: TRBV7-9; j_call: TRBJ1-6; clone_size: -; d_call: -; cdr3_nt: TGTGCCAGCAGCTTTTCCGGAGCCAGCCGGGATTCACCCCTCCACTTT; cdr3_aa: CASSFSGASRDSPLHF
v_call: TRBV6-2/TRBV6-3; j_call: TRBJ1-1; clone_size: -; d_call: TRBD1; cdr3_nt: TGTGCCAGCAGTTACTCGCCAGGGGACAGGCACACTGAAGCTTTCTTT; cdr3_aa: CASSYSPGDRHTEAFF
v_call: TRBV29-1; j_call: TRBJ2-7; clone_size: -; d_call: -; cdr3_nt: TGCAGCGTGACCCGGGGCTACGAGCAGTACTTC; cdr3_aa: CSVTRGYEQYF
v_call: TRBV10-3; j_call: TRBJ1-3; clone_size: few; d_call: TRBD1; cdr3_nt: TGTGCCATCAGGGGGACAGAGTCTGGAAACACCATATATTTT; cdr3_aa: CAIRGTESGNTIYF
v_call: TRBV7-2; j_call: TRBJ2-1; clone_size: few; d_call: -; cdr3_nt: TGTGCCAGCAGCTTAGAATCTTTCCAAGAGCAGTTCTTC; cdr3_aa: CASSLESFQEQFF
v_call: TRBV4-1; j_call: TRBJ2-1; clone_size: -; d_call: -; cdr3_nt: TGCGCCAGCAGCATAAAGAGCGGGCGTAACAATGAGCAGTTCTTC; cdr3_aa: CASSIKSGRNNEQFF
v_call: TRBV28; j_call: TRBJ2-7; clone_size: -; d_call: -; cdr3_nt: TGTGCCAGCAGCCCCCGGGGTTATCGCTACGAGCAGTACTTC; cdr3_aa: CASSPRGYRYEQYF
v_call: TRBV7-9; j_call: TRBJ2-5; clone_size: few; d_call: TRBD2; cdr3_nt: TGTGCCAGCAGCTTAGGCGGGGGTGTTCAAGAGACCCAGTACTTC; cdr3_aa: CASSLGGGVQETQYF
v_call: TRBV5-1; j_call: TRBJ2-1; clone_size: many; d_call: TRBD2; cdr3_nt: TGTGCCAGCAGCTTAGCGGGAGTCGGCTACAATGAGCAGTTCTTC; cdr3_aa: CASSLAGVGYNEQFF
v_call: TRBV4-3; j_call: TRBJ2-7; clone_size: few; d_call: TRBD2; cdr3_nt: TGCGCCAGCAGCCAAGATCTCCCTCCTCTCATGGGGGGGGTCTCCTACGAGCAGTACTTC; cdr3_aa: CASSQDLPPLMGGVSYEQYF
v_call: TRBV12-3/TRBV12-4; j_call: TRBJ2-7; clone_size: many; d_call: -; cdr3_nt: TGTGCCAGCAGTTTTAGTGGGTCCCTCGGCGAGCAGTACTTC; cdr3_aa: CASSFSGSLGEQYF
v_call: TRBV10-3; j_call: TRBJ2-7; clone_size: -; d_call: TRBD2; cdr3_nt: TGTGCCATCAGAGGGCGGGAGCACCACGAGCAGTACTTC; cdr3_aa: CAIRGREHHEQYF
v_call: TRBV9; j_call: TRBJ2-5; clone_size: -; d_call: TRBD2; cdr3_nt: TGTGCCAGCAGCAGTAGCGGGGCGGGTGAGACCCAGTACTTC; cdr3_aa: CASSSSGAGETQYF
v_call: TRBV20-1; j_call: TRBJ2-1; clone_size: -; d_call: -; cdr3_nt: TGCAGTGCAAACGGGGTGGGCTCCTACAATGAGCAGTTCTTC; cdr3_aa: CSANGVGSYNEQFF
v_call: TRBV24-1; j_call: TRBJ2-7; clone_size: few; d_call: -; cdr3_nt: TGTGCCTCCTACGAGCAGTACTTC; cdr3_aa: CASYEQYF
v_call: TRBV6-2/TRBV6-3; j_call: TRBJ1-1; clone_size: -; d_call: -; cdr3_nt: TGTGCCAGCAGATATACAACGGTGAACACTGAAGCTTTCTTT; cdr3_aa: CASRYTTVNTEAFF
v_call: TRBV29-1; j_call: TRBJ2-3; clone_size: few; d_call: TRBD2; cdr3_nt: TGCAGCGTTGAAAGGGGGACTAGCGCCGCCGATACGCAGTATTTT; cdr3_aa: CSVERGTSAADTQYF
v_call: TRBV12-5; j_call: TRBJ2-1; clone_size: -; d_call: -; cdr3_nt: TGTGCTAGTGGTTTGGGGCAGGTTAACAATGAGCAGTTCTTC; cdr3_aa: CASGLGQVNNEQFF
v_call: TRBV29-1; j_call: TRBJ2-5; clone_size: many; d_call: -; cdr3_nt: TGCAGCGTTTGGAGGGACCAAGAGACCCAGTACTTC; cdr3_aa: CSVWRDQETQYF
v_call: TRBV24-1; j_call: TRBJ2-1; clone_size: -; d_call: -; cdr3_nt: TGTGCCACCAGTCAGGGCGTGGCGCAGTTCTTC; cdr3_aa: CATSQGVAQFF